A single sample gave rise to the 27 T cell receptor beta chains below, sequenced in a study of cytomegalovirus exposure and HLA in healthy donors. Researchers ran the PCR with 60 Vbeta and 13 Jbeta primers. Generated by immunoSEQ multiplex PCR, the TCRdb table keeps only in-frame clones and is missing some. The data show around 110,000 clones, with 81% seen just once and 3.9% held by the top ten. Sequencing was done on a sample of PBMCs. These TCRs come from a woman younger than 45 in good health and CMV-seronegative.

The chain has TRBV4-1 and TRBJ2-7, with D tentatively TRBD2 (6 bases). This CDR3 is 15 amino acids long. V lost 3 bases, J lost 2 bases, and 14 bases lay in between. In germline, CDR1 is MGHRA, CDR2 YSYEKL. CDR3 sequence: CASSQETSQPYEQYF. The CDR3 coding sequence is TGCGCCAGCAGCCAGGAGACTAGTCAGCCCTACGAGCAGTACTTC.

The chain is built from TRBV5-1 and TRBJ2-7; D perhaps matches TRBD1 (6 bases). The CDR3 is made up of 13 amino acids. CDR1 is SGHRS, CDR2 YFSETQ, per germline. The V and J ends lost 4 bases and 0 bases respectively, with 8 bases between them. The CDR3 loop reads CASSGDNSYEQYF. The CDR3 nucleotides are TGCGCCAGCAGCGGGGACAACTCCTACGAGCAGTACTTC.

The rearrangement links TRBV11-2 to TRBJ2-5, with 10 bases fitting TRBD1. This CDR3 spans 13 amino acids. The V gene end was trimmed by 5 bases and the J gene end by 5 bases; junction bases not matched to a gene: 2. CDR1 is SGHAT, CDR2 FQNNGV, per germline. The CDR3 region is CASSRDRGETQYF. The CDR3 coding sequence is TGTGCCAGCAGCCGGGACAGGGGCGAGACCCAGTACTTC.

The rearrangement uses TRBV27 and TRBJ2-7; 7 bases are a match to TRBD2. CDR3 length: 16 amino acids. Germline V lookup: CDR1 MNHEY, CDR2 SMNVEV (reference sequence). J lost 2 bases, V lost 5 bases, and 12 bases had no gene match. As DNA, the CDR3 is TGTGCCAGCAGTCTTAGCCTAGCGGATAAGGCCTACGAGCAGTACTTC. It yields the protein CASSLSLADKAYEQYF.

The rearrangement links TRBV9 to TRBJ2-1; D is possibly TRBD2 (5 bases). This CDR3 spans 14 amino acids. V lost 0 bases and J 3 bases, leaving 7 bases between the germline ends. CDR1 and CDR2 (germline): SGDLS, YYNGEE. The CDR3 here is CASSVVDYYNEQFF. Here the CDR3 DNA reads TGTGCCAGCAGCGTAGTCGACTACTACAATGAGCAGTTCTTC.

The V gene is TRBV9, the J gene TRBJ2-5; no firm D call. CDR3 size: 15 residues. Germline CDR1 SGDLS, CDR2 YYNGEE. Between the trimmed V and J ends, which lost 0 bases and 7 bases, there was a span of 16 bases. CDR3 in DNA: TGTGCCAGCAGCGTAGGCGTAGCTCTCGGTGGGACCCAGTACTTC. It translates to CASSVGVALGGTQYF.

This chain uses TRBV11-1 with TRBJ2-5, with D possibly matching TRBD2 (6 bases). The CDR3 is made up of 16 amino acids. V gave up 5 bases and J gave up 3 bases, with 19 bases separating them. Germline V gives CDR1 SGHAT, CDR2 FQDESV (reference sequence). As DNA, the CDR3 is TGTGCCAGCAGCGATCGGGACTCGCGAGAGAAAGAGACCCAGTACTTC. It codes for CASSDRDSREKETQYF.

This clone was picked up a small number of times. J is TRBJ1-4 and V is TRBV2; possibly TRBD1 for D (6 bases). V dropped 3 bases and J dropped 8 bases, with 13 bases sitting between them. CDR3 length: 14 amino acids. CDR1 and CDR2 from the germline V gene are SNHLY and FYNNEI. As DNA, the CDR3 is TGTGCCAGCAGTGACGGCGGGGGCAGGGAAAAACTGTTTTTT. Its protein is CASSDGGGREKLFF.

The chain employs TRBV7-2 and TRBJ2-7; 9 bases line up with TRBD1. V lost 5 bases and J lost 6; bases outside the gene matches: 11. This CDR3 region has 15 residues. Germline V gene sequence: CDR1 SGHTA, CDR2 FQGNSA. CDR3 coding DNA: TGTGCCAGCAGCCTACGTGGACAGGGGCCTAGCGAGCAGTACTTC. As protein: CASSLRGQGPSEQYF.

The chain employs TRBV25-1 and TRBJ2-5; the D gene is possibly TRBD2 (5 bases). The end of the DNA fits TRBJ2-7 better, so the J call may be wrong. This CDR3 region has 14 residues. Germline loops: CDR1 MGHDK, CDR2 SYGVNS. DNA of the CDR3: TGTGCCAGCAGTGGAGCTAGCCCCCGGTACGAGCAGTACTTC. This gives the protein CASSGASPRYEQYF.

This clone occurred once. This chain uses TRBV6-1 with TRBJ1-2, with 8 bases that match TRBD1. This CDR3 region has 16 residues. Trimming took 4 bases from V and 3 from J; bases not matched to a gene: 10. Germline V CDR1 and CDR2: MNHNS, SASEGT. CDR3 DNA: TGTGCCAGCAGTGGGGCCCGGGACAGGAATGACTATGGCTACACCTTC. Amino acid sequence: CASSGARDRNDYGYTF.

The rearrangement uses TRBV7-8 and TRBJ2-5; TRBD1 agrees at 7 bases. This CDR3 has 14 amino acids. The V gene's germline CDR1 is SGHVS and CDR2 FQNEAQ. V trimming: 8 bases; J trimming: 3 bases; junction bases outside the gene matches: 9. Here the CDR3 DNA reads TGTGCCAGCCCATTAAGGGGGCTTAAAGAGACCCAGTACTTC. Translated: CASPLRGLKETQYF.

The chain has TRBV4-1 and TRBJ2-5; D remains unclear. Germline V gene data show CDR1 as MGHRA and CDR2 as YSYEKL. Trimming took off 2 bases at V and 2 bases at J, with 3 bases between the two ends. The CDR3 consists of 12 residues. The chain's CDR3 is CASSQPQETQYF. Written as DNA, the CDR3 is TGCGCCAGCAGCCAACCTCAAGAGACCCAGTACTTC.

V and J are TRBV7-2 and TRBJ1-4; no clear D gene. Germline values: CDR1 SGHTA, CDR2 FQGNSA. The CDR3 extends over 15 amino acids. Trimming cost V 5 bases and J 7 bases, with 17 bases left between them. The CDR3: CASSPGSETGEKLFF. Written as DNA, the CDR3 is TGTGCCAGCAGCCCCGGGAGCGAAACGGGTGAAAAACTGTTTTTT.

This clone was counted a few times. The chain joins TRBV27 to TRBJ2-7, with D possibly being TRBD1 (7 bases). The germline gives CDR1 MNHEY, CDR2 SMNVEV (reference sequence). This CDR3 contains 17 residues. Deletions cut 6 bases from V and 3 bases from J, with 24 bases between. DNA of the CDR3: TGTGCCAGCAGCCAAAAACGCCCGGCAGGGGGGATCTACGAGCAGTACTTC. Encoded protein: CASSQKRPAGGIYEQYF.

The chain is built from TRBV6-5 and TRBJ1-6; unclear D gene. This CDR3 has 14 residues. Germline lookup yields CDR1 MNHEY and CDR2 SVGAGI. V lost 6 bases, J lost 4 bases, and 10 bases lay in between. The CDR3 loop reads CASRTLGYNSPLHF. Written as DNA, the CDR3 is TGTGCCAGCAGGACTCTAGGATATAATTCACCCCTCCACTTT.

V is TRBV28 and J is TRBJ2-7; 8 bases are shared with TRBD2. V lost 5 bases, J lost 0 bases, and 15 bases stayed unmatched. The CDR3 covers 18 residues. Germline V CDR1 and CDR2: MDHEN, SYDVKM. The CDR3 loop is CASSQHGEREYPSYEQYF. In nucleotides, the CDR3 is TGTGCCAGCAGTCAGCACGGGGAGCGGGAGTACCCCTCCTACGAGCAGTACTTC.

This chain uses TRBV18 with TRBJ1-1; the D is unclear. With 3 bases removed from V and 0 bases from J, the gap between germline ends came to 8 bases. The germline V gene has CDR1 KGHSH and CDR2 LQKENI. The CDR3 is made up of 14 amino acids. CDR3 amino acids: CASSPSGMNTEAFF. The CDR3 DNA reads TGTGCCAGCTCACCTTCGGGAATGAACACTGAAGCTTTCTTT.

The genes are TRBV9 and TRBJ1-2; D ambiguous. Germline values: CDR1 SGDLS, CDR2 YYNGEE. V was pared by 6 bases and J by 8 bases, with 20 bases between. This CDR3 spans 14 amino acids. The chain's CDR3 is CASTTPGVAGGYTF. Written as DNA, the CDR3 is TGTGCCAGCACCACGCCTGGGGTAGCGGGCGGCTACACCTTC.

DNA for the CDR3: TGTGCCAGCAGCTTAGGCCTGTCCCATGAGCAGTTCTTC. This translates into CASSLGLSHEQFF. The chain employs TRBV7-3 and TRBJ2-1; D not certain. The CDR3 sequence is 13 residues long. The germline V and J ends were trimmed by 2 bases and 8 bases, with 10 bases remaining between them. The germline V gene has CDR1 SGHTA and CDR2 FQGTGA.

This chain uses TRBV2 with TRBJ2-7, with D possibly being TRBD1 (5 bases). Trimming left V 5 bases short and J 1 base short, with 18 bases between. The CDR3 is 16 amino acids. Per the germline V gene, CDR1 is SNHLY and CDR2 is FYNNEI. The CDR3, as DNA: TGTGCCAGCAGTCAGAGTGGGGCAGTGCTATCCTACGAGCAGTACTTC. This translates into CASSQSGAVLSYEQYF.

The chain couples TRBV19 to TRBJ2-7; TRBD2 matches 9 bases. Germline-derived CDR1 and CDR2 are LNHDA and SQIVND (reference sequence). CDR3 length equals 16 residues. V shed 3 bases, J shed 0 bases, and the junction held 6 bases outside the gene matches. The CDR3 spells CASSIGGSGSSYEQYF. CDR3 DNA: TGTGCCAGTAGTATCGGTGGTAGCGGGAGCTCCTACGAGCAGTACTTC.

The rearrangement joins TRBV19 to TRBJ2-7; 9 nucleotides agree with TRBD2. CDR1 and CDR2 (germline): LNHDA, SQIVND (reference sequence). The CDR3 spans 15 residues. Trimming cost V 6 bases and J 4 bases; bases outside gene matches: 10. The CDR3 nucleotides are TGTGCCAGTAGAGCTTCTAGCGGGACGGGGTACGAGCAGTACTTC. It codes for CASRASSGTGYEQYF.

The chain uses TRBV5-6 and TRBJ2-7; no clear D gene. This CDR3 region has 13 residues. Germline V gene sequence: CDR1 SGHDT, CDR2 YYEEEE. Trimming cost V 4 bases and J 6 bases, with 14 bases left between them. CDR3 in DNA: TGTGCCAGCAGCATGGTACTGGTCTCCGAGCAGTACTTC. Translated, it gives CASSMVLVSEQYF.

The chain joins TRBV7-2 to TRBJ2-7; TRBD2 might be the D (5 bases). Germline V gene sequence: CDR1 SGHTA, CDR2 FQGNSA. The CDR3 extends over 14 amino acids. Trimming left V 1 base short and J 6 bases short, with 13 bases between. CDR3 loop: CASSLEASHLEQYF. Here the CDR3 DNA reads TGTGCCAGCAGCTTAGAGGCTAGCCATCTCGAGCAGTACTTC. Full variable domain (outside the CDR3, taken from reference TRBV7-2 and TRBJ2-7): GAGVSQSPSNKVTEKGKDVELRCDPISGHTALYWYRQSLGQGLEFLIYFQGNSAPDKSGLPSDRFSAERTGGSVSTLTIQRTQQEDSAVYLCASSLEASHLEQYFGPGTRLTVT.

The rearrangement links TRBV6-4 to TRBJ2-3, with 10 positions matching TRBD2. The germline CDR1 and CDR2 sequences are MRHNA and SNTAGT. This CDR3 has 16 residues. The junction had 4 bases not matched to a gene; V was cut back by 0 bases and J by 4 bases. The CDR3 here is CASSDSTAGGADTQYF. Here the CDR3 DNA reads TGTGCCAGCAGTGACTCGACAGCGGGAGGGGCAGATACGCAGTATTTT.

The chain recombines TRBV7-9 with TRBJ2-7; unclear D gene. Germline-derived CDR1 and CDR2 are SEHNR and FQNEAQ (reference sequence). CDR3 size: 13 residues. V was cut by 1 base and J by 4 bases, with 8 bases left in between. The CDR3 is CASSLGGLYEQYF. The CDR3 nucleotides are TGTGCCAGCAGCTTAGGAGGTCTATACGAGCAGTACTTC.